This passage covers 19 T cell receptor beta chains from one sample sequenced in a study of blood T cell repertoires in COVID-19. Profiled with immunoSEQ multiplex PCR; TCRdb holds only in-frame clones, not every one. The sample consists of about 200,000 clones, roughly 80% of them appearing once. The sequenced sample consisted of PBMCs or T cells enriched from blood (not recorded which). These receptors all stem from a woman between 45 and 60 years old who had been exposed to COVID-19.

V is TRBV19 and J is TRBJ1-5, with D possibly TRBD1 on 6 matching bases. V was shortened by 7 bases and J by 5 bases, with 21 bases between the two germline ends. Per the germline V gene, CDR1 is LNHDA and CDR2 is SQIVND (reference sequence). The CDR3 covers 16 residues. The DNA for the CDR3 is TGTGCCAGTACTAATTCGCCGGACAGTTACTATCAGCCCCAGCATTTT. This gives the protein CASTNSPDSYYQPQHF.

The rearrangement uses TRBV4-3 and TRBJ2-5; 12 nucleotides match TRBD2. Germline loops: CDR1 LGHNA, CDR2 YSLEER. The CDR3 totals 16 residues. With V trimmed by 0 bases and J by 5 bases, 4 bases remained unmatched. As DNA, the CDR3 is TGCGCCAGCAGCCAAGATTATGGGACTAGCGGGGAGACCCAGTACTTC. Its translation: CASSQDYGTSGETQYF.

The rearrangement joins TRBV6-2 or TRBV6-3 to TRBJ1-1, with D tentatively TRBD1 (6 bases). V lost 2 bases and J lost 0, with 7 bases in between. The CDR3 contains 14 residues. Germline lookup yields CDR1 MNHEY and CDR2 SVGEGT. The CDR3: CASSYQGMNTEAFF. CDR3 coding DNA: TGTGCCAGCAGTTACCAGGGGATGAACACTGAAGCTTTCTTT.

This clone showed up just a few times. The chain couples TRBV18 to TRBJ1-1, with D hard to call. The CDR3 runs 13 residues. The germline V gene encodes CDR1 KGHSH and CDR2 LQKENI. Trimming stripped 3 bases from V and 6 bases from J, with 11 bases between. The CDR3: CASSPSYSSEAFF. The CDR3 DNA sequence: TGTGCCAGCTCACCGTCTTACAGCTCTGAAGCTTTCTTT.

This sequence joins TRBV18 and TRBJ1-2; the D is unclear. The CDR3 spans 19 residues. The ends were cut back, 6 bases at V and 2 bases at J, with 28 bases in the middle. From germline, CDR1 is KGHSH and CDR2 LQKENI. CDR3 sequence: CASSPPGGRLLSSNYGYTF. CDR3 coding DNA: TGTGCCAGCTCCCCTCCGGGAGGCCGGTTACTATCGTCAAACTATGGCTACACCTTC.

This chain connects TRBV14 to TRBJ1-1; maybe TRBD1 (5 bases). The CDR3 extends over 15 amino acids. Trimming left V 4 bases short and J 2 bases short, with 14 bases between. CDR1 and CDR2 (germline): SGHDN, FVKESK. The CDR3 sequence: CASSRSQGRNTEAFF. The CDR3 coding sequence is TGTGCCAGCAGCCGCTCGCAGGGTCGAAACACTGAAGCTTTCTTT.

J is TRBJ2-1 and V is TRBV7-8; D is possibly TRBD2 (7 bases). V was cut by 6 bases and J by 7 bases, with 10 bases left in between. This CDR3 has 12 residues. CDR1 is SGHVS, CDR2 FQNEAQ, per germline. The CDR3 spells CASRRGGNEQFF. CDR3 nucleotides: TGTGCCAGCAGAAGGGGGGGTAATGAGCAGTTCTTC.

The chain joins TRBV9 to TRBJ2-2, with D maybe TRBD1 (5 bases). Trimming removed 7 bases from V and 0 bases from J, with 7 bases in between. The germline CDR1 and CDR2 sequences are SGDLS and YYNGEE. The CDR3 covers 13 residues. CDR3 DNA sequence: TGTGCCAGCGGGGCGCCGAACACCGGGGAGCTGTTTTTT. It translates to CASGAPNTGELFF.

The V gene is TRBV5-1, the J gene TRBJ1-2; 9 nucleotides line up with TRBD1. This CDR3 has 13 amino acids. CDR1 and CDR2 (germline): SGHRS, YFSETQ. Trimming took 3 bases from V and 7 from J; bases not matched to a gene: 4. CDR3 coding DNA: TGCGCCAGCAGCTCGGGACAGGGATTTGGCTACACCTTC. Translation gives CASSSGQGFGYTF.

The gene calls are TRBV9 and TRBJ2-1, with 11 bases fitting TRBD2. Trimming removed 0 bases from V and 5 bases from J; junction bases left unmatched: 1. This CDR3 has 15 residues. The germline V gene has CDR1 SGDLS and CDR2 YYNGEE. The CDR3 nucleotides read TGTGCCAGCAGCGTAGGACTAGCGGGGAACAATGAGCAGTTCTTC. Translated: CASSVGLAGNNEQFF. The entire variable domain, with the rest obtained from reference TRBV9 and TRBJ2-1, is as follows: DSGVTQTPKHLITATGQRVTLRCSPRSGDLSVYWYQQSLDQGLQFLIQYYNGEERAKGNILERFSAQQFPDLHSELNLSSLELGDSALYFCASSVGLAGNNEQFFGPGTRLTVL.

This clone was found a few times. The chain links TRBV19 to TRBJ1-5; D is uncertain. V shed 5 bases and J shed 2 bases, with 16 bases lying between them. The CDR3 covers 16 residues. Germline values: CDR1 LNHDA, CDR2 SQIVND (reference sequence). The CDR3 reads CASSSSGMRGNQPQHF. The CDR3 nucleotides are TGTGCCAGTAGTTCCTCCGGGATGCGGGGCAATCAGCCCCAGCATTTT.

The J gene is TRBJ1-2, the V gene TRBV10-3, with D unresolved. The CDR3 contains 16 residues. V gave up 5 bases and J gave up 4 bases, with 20 bases separating them. Germline assignment: CDR1 ENHRY and CDR2 SYGVKD. The CDR3 region has the DNA TGTGCCATCAGTACGCCCCGGGTTCGGAGTCGCTATGGCTACACCTTC. Protein product: CAISTPRVRSRYGYTF.

The chain employs TRBV28 and TRBJ2-5; TRBD2 aligns across 12 bases. Germline V gives CDR1 MDHEN, CDR2 SYDVKM. J was trimmed by 2 bases and V by 2 bases; bases with no gene match: 3. This CDR3 is built from 16 residues. The CDR3 DNA reads as TGTGCCAGCAGTTTAGGGACTAGCGGGTCGCAAGAGACCCAGTACTTC. Translating it yields CASSLGTSGSQETQYF. Using reference TRBV28 and TRBJ2-5 for the parts outside the CDR3, the full variable domain is DVKVTQSSRYLVKRTGEKVFLECVQDMDHENMFWYRQDPGLGLRLIYFSYDVKMKEKGDIPEGYSVSREKKERFSLILESASTNQTSMYLCASSLGTSGSQETQYFGPGTRLLVL.

This clone was recorded once. This chain joins TRBV18 and TRBJ2-1; TRBD2 matches at 8 bases. Germline V gives CDR1 KGHSH, CDR2 LQKENI. V was pared by 1 base and J by 8 bases, with 1 base of the junction left unmatched. CDR3 length: 13 amino acids. The DNA for the CDR3 is TGTGCCAGCTCACCACTAGCGGGGTATGAGCAGTTCTTC. Translated, it gives CASSPLAGYEQFF.

The chain joins TRBV5-1 to TRBJ1-2, with D possibly matching TRBD1 (5 bases). The CDR3 runs to 15 residues. Trimming took off 7 bases at V and 0 bases at J, with 16 bases between the two ends. Germline V gives CDR1 SGHRS, CDR2 YFSETQ. CDR3 nucleotides: TGCGCCAGCCACCCGGGGGGAGACACTAACTATGGCTACACCTTC. Amino acid sequence: CASHPGGDTNYGYTF. Filled out from reference TRBV5-1 and TRBJ1-2, the complete variable domain reads KAGVTQTPRYLIKTRGQQVTLSCSPISGHRSVSWYQQTPGQGLQFLFEYFSETQRNKGNFPGRFSGRQFSNSRSEMNVSTLELGDSALYLCASHPGGDTNYGYTFGSGTRLTVV.

The gene calls are TRBV14 and TRBJ2-7; D possibly corresponds to TRBD1 (6 bases). This CDR3 is 15 amino acids long. V was cut by 6 bases and J by 3 bases, with 18 bases left in between. The germline V gene encodes CDR1 SGHDN and CDR2 FVKESK. CDR3 amino acids: CASSRLGTPDYEQYF. In DNA, the CDR3 is TGTGCCAGCAGTCGGTTAGGGACACCGGACTACGAGCAGTACTTC.

The CDR3 DNA sequence: TGTGCCAGTAGTATGCACGGTCCCCTAGAGACCCAGTACTTC. It translates to CASSMHGPLETQYF. The chain uses TRBV19 and TRBJ2-5; D ambiguous. Trimming left V 3 bases short and J 4 bases short, with 12 bases between. Per germline, CDR1 LNHDA and CDR2 SQIVND (reference sequence). The CDR3 is 14 residues long.

CDR3 in DNA: TGTGCCATCCGCCCGGGGGGGGTTAATCACGGCGAGCAGTACTTC. Translation: CAIRPGGVNHGEQYF. The chain carries TRBV10-3 and TRBJ2-7, with TRBD2 matching 8 bases. Germline lookup yields CDR1 ENHRY and CDR2 SYGVKD. The CDR3 contains 15 residues. The V gene end was trimmed by 8 bases and the J gene end by 6 bases; junction bases not matched to a gene: 15.

The V gene is TRBV9, the J gene TRBJ1-1; D is unresolved. Trimming cost V 0 bases and J 1 base, with 22 bases left between them. CDR1 is SGDLS and CDR2 is YYNGEE in the germline V gene. The CDR3 loop spans 19 amino acids. The CDR3 sequence is CASSVVPTPDEGKNTEAFF. The CDR3 nucleotides are TGTGCCAGCAGCGTAGTCCCCACACCCGACGAGGGTAAGAACACTGAAGCTTTCTTT.